Below, one T cell receptor (beta chain) is given with its context. These data come from a study of T cell changes during pregnancy in multiple sclerosis. Clones were sequenced by immunoSEQ multiplex PCR, and TCRdb holds only the in-frame ones, with some missing. The repertoire holds 55,000 to 70,000 clones, with about 90% as singletons. Trimming shortened V by 6 bases and J by 6 bases, and 20 bases separated the two germline ends. There are 15 residues in the CDR3. Germline CDR1 SNHLY, CDR2 FYNNEI. The specimen comprised peripheral blood, sampled in the third trimester of pregnancy. This TCR was recovered from a female donor in good health, enrolled as a control in a pregnancy study. The gene calls are TRBV2 and TRBJ1-1, with a tentative D call TRBD1 (6 bases). The CDR3 loop is CASRGLTGKVAEAFF. In DNA, the CDR3 is TGTGCCAGCAGGGGACTAACAGGGAAGGTAGCTGAAGCTTTCTTT.